The entry below describes one T cell receptor beta chain. What it binds is not known. Mismatch with germline at one junction end may stem from a read error. The germline CDR1 and CDR2 sequences are SSHAT and FNYEAQ (reference sequence). The CDR3 consists of 19 residues. The data originate from a study of T cells in Graves' hyperthyroidism and ophthalmopathy. The study, taken as a whole, reports: Ophthalmopathy and stable hyperthyroidism were separated by a 13 V-J model.

Researchers amplified the TCR beta CDR3 regions from RNA transcripts. HTBI primers were employed in a first-round RT-PCR of the TCR CDR3. TCRdb reprocessed the multiplex PCR reads with MiXCR, giving one entry per CDR3 protein. The sample holds roughly 250,000 distinct CDR3 sequences, roughly 17% seen once. At least 3 on the Clinical Activity Score was recorded for ophthalmopathy patients, who also had NOSPECS grade at least 4 and duration under 3 months. Uncontrolled infection, other autoimmune disease, pregnancy or lactation disqualified patients from enrolment. Diagnosis rested on symptoms, serum thyroxine and TRAb, thyroid ultrasound, and orbital computed tomography.

The sequencing sample was made of blood. The gene calls are TRBV7-7 and TRBJ2-4, with TRBD2 matching 9 bases. The origin of this receptor is a woman under 30 with Graves' ophthalmopathy. The CDR3 bases are TGTGCTAGCAGCTTAGTCGTTTCTTCGGCTAGCGGGGCTAAAAACATTCAGTACTTC. It codes for CASSLVVSSASGAKNIQYF. The complete variable domain, with remaining parts taken from reference TRBV7-7 and TRBJ2-4, reads GAGVSQSPRYKVTKRGQDVTLRCDPISSHATLYWYQQALGQGPEFLTYFNYEAQPDKSGLPSDRFSAERPEGSISTLTIQRTEQRDSAMYRCASSLVVSSASGAKNIQYFGAGTRLSVL.